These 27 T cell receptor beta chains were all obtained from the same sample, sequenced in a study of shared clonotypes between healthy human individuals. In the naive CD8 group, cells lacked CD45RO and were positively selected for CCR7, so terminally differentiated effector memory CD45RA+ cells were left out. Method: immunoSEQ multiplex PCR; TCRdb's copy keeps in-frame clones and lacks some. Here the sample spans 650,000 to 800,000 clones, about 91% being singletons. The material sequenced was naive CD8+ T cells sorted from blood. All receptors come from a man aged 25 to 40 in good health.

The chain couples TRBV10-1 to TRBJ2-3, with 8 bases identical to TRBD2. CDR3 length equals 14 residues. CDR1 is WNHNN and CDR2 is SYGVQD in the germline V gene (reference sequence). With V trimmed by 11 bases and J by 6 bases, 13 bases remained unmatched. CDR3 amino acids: CAGDERERGDTQYF. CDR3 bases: TGCGCCGGCGACGAGCGGGAGAGGGGGGATACGCAGTATTTT.

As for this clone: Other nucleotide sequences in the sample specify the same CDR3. CDR3 protein: CSVDGFQETQYF. DNA of the CDR3: TGCAGCGTGGACGGTTTCCAAGAGACCCAGTACTTC. This chain links TRBV29-1 with TRBJ2-5; the D is unclear. Trimming cost V 6 bases and J 1 base, with 9 bases left between them. The CDR3 is made up of 12 amino acids. Germline values: CDR1 SQVTM, CDR2 ANQGSEA.

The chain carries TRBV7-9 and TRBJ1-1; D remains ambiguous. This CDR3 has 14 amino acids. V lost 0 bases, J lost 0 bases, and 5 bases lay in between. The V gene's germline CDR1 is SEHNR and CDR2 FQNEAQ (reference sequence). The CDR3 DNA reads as TGTGCCAGCAGCTTAGCCCGGGTGAACACTGAAGCTTTCTTT. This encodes CASSLARVNTEAFF.

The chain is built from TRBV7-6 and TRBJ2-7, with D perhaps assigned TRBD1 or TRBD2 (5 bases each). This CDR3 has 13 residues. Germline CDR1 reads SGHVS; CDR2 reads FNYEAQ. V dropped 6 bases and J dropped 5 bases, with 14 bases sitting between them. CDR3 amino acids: CASSSLGTNEQYF. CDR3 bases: TGTGCCAGCAGTTCCCTGGGGACCAACGAGCAGTACTTC.

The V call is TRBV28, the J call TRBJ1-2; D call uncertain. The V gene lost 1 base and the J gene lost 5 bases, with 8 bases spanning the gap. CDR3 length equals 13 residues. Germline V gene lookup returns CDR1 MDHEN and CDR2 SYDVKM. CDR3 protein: CASSLLILYGYTF. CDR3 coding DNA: TGTGCCAGCAGTTTATTAATCCTTTATGGCTACACCTTC.

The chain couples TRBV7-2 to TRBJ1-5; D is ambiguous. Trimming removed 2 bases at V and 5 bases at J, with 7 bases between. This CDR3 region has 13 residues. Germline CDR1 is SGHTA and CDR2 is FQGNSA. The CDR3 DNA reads TGTGCCAGCAGCTTAAGGGCGGATCAGCCCCAGCATTTT. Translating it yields CASSLRADQPQHF.

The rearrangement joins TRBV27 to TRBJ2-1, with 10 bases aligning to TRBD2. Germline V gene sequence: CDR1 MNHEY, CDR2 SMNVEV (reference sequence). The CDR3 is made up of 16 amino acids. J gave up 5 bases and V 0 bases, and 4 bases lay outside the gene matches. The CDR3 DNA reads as TGTGCCAGCAGTTTATCTAGCGGGAGGCCGGACAATGAGCAGTTCTTC. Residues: CASSLSSGRPDNEQFF.

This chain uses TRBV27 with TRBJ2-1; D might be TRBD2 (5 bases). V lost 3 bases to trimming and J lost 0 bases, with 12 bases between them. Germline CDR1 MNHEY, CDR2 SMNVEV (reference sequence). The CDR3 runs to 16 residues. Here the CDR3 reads CASSFTSGRSYNEQFF. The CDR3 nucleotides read TGTGCCAGCAGTTTTACAAGCGGACGCTCCTACAATGAGCAGTTCTTC.

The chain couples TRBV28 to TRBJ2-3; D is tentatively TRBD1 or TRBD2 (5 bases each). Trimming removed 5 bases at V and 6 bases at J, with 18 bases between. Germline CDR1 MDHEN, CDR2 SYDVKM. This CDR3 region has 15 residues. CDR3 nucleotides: TGTGCCAGCAGTCCGGGGCGCTCCAACAAGGATACGCAGTATTTT. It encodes CASSPGRSNKDTQYF.

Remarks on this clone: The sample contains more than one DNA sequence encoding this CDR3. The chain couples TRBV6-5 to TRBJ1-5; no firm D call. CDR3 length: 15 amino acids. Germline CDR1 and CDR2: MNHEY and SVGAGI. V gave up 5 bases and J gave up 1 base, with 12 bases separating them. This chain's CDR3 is CASSPGQYSNQPQHF. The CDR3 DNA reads TGTGCCAGCAGTCCCGGGCAGTACAGCAATCAGCCCCAGCATTTT.

CDR3 sequence: CASSEFLGLADNEQFF. In nucleotides, the CDR3 is TGCGCCAGCAGTGAATTTTTGGGACTAGCGGACAATGAGCAGTTCTTC. V and J are TRBV10-2 and TRBJ2-1, with 11 bases lining up with TRBD2. The germline V gene encodes CDR1 WSHSY and CDR2 SAAADI. The CDR3 runs 16 residues. J was trimmed by 5 bases and V by 3 bases; bases with no gene match: 6.

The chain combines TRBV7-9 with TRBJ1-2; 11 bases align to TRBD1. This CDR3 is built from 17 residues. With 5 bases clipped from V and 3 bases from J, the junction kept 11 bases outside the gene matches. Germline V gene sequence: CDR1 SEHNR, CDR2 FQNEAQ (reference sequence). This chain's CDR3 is CASSTITRTGGDYGYTF. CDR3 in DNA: TGTGCCAGCAGCACCATAACTCGGACAGGGGGCGACTATGGCTACACCTTC.

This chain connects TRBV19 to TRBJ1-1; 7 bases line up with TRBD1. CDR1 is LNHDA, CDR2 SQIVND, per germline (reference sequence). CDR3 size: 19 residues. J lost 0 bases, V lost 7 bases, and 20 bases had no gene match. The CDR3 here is CASTSGTDRERGMNTEAFF. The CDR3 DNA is TGTGCCAGTACCTCGGGGACTGACAGGGAAAGAGGCATGAACACTGAAGCTTTCTTT. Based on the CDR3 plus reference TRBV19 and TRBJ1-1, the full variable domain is DGGITQSPKYLFRKEGQNVTLSCEQNLNHDAMYWYRQDPGQGLRLIYYSQIVNDFQKGDIAEGYSVSREKKESFPLTVTSAQKNPTAFYLCASTSGTDRERGMNTEAFFGQGTRLTVV.

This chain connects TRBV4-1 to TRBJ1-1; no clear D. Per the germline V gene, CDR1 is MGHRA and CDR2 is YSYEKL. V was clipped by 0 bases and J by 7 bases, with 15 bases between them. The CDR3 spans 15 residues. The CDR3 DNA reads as TGCGCCAGCAGCCAAGAGCTGGGAGGAACCTATGAAGCTTTCTTT. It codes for CASSQELGGTYEAFF.

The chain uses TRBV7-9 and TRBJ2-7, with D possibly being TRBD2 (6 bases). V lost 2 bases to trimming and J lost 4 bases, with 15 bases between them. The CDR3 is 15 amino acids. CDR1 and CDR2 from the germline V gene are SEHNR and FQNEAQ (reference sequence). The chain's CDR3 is CASSLSPGGAYEQYF. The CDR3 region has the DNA TGTGCCAGCAGCTTATCCCCCGGAGGGGCGTACGAGCAGTACTTC.

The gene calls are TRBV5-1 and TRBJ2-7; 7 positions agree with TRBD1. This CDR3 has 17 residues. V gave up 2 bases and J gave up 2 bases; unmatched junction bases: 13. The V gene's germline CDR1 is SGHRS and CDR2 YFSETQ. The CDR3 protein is CASSFARSGGSTYEQYF. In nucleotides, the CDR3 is TGCGCCAGCAGCTTTGCCCGATCAGGGGGTAGTACCTACGAGCAGTACTTC.

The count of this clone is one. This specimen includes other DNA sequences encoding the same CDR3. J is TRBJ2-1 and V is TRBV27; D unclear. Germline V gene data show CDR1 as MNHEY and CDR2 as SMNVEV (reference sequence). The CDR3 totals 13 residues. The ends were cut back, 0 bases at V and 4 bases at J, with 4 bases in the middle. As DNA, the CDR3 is TGTGCCAGCAGTTTATCCCGATACAATGAGCAGTTCTTC. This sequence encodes CASSLSRYNEQFF.

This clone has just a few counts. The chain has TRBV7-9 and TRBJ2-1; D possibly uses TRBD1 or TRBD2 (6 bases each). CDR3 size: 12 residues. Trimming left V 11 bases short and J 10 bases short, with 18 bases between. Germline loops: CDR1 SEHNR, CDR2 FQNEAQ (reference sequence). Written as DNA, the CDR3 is TGTGCCTATCAAGGGGGGATCCACGAGCAGTTCTTC. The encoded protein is CAYQGGIHEQFF.

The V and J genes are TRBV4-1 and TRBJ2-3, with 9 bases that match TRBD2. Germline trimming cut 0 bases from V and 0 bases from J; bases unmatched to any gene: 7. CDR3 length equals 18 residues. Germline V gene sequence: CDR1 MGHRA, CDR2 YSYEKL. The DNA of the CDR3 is TGCGCCAGCAGCCAAGAACCGAGGCTAGCGGGAAGCACAGATACGCAGTATTTT. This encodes CASSQEPRLAGSTDTQYF.

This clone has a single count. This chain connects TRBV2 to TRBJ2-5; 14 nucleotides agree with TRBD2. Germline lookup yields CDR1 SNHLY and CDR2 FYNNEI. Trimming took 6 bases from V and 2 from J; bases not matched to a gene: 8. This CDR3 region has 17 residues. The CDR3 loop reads CASSEGLAGAPQETQYF. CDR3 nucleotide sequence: TGTGCCAGCAGCGAGGGACTAGCGGGAGCCCCTCAAGAGACCCAGTACTTC.

Here the CDR3 reads CSVAGTGGYYGYTF. CDR3 sequence (DNA): TGCAGCGTCGCCGGGACAGGGGGCTACTATGGCTACACCTTC. The chain has TRBV29-1 and TRBJ1-2; 12 nucleotides align to TRBD1. This CDR3 is built from 14 residues. With 6 bases clipped from V and 3 bases from J, the junction kept 5 bases outside the gene matches. In germline, CDR1 is SQVTM, CDR2 ANQGSEA.

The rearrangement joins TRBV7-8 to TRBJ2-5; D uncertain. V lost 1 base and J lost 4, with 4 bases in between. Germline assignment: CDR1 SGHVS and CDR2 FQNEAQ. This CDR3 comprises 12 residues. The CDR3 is CASSLDSETQYF. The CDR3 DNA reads TGTGCCAGCAGCTTAGATTCAGAGACCCAGTACTTC. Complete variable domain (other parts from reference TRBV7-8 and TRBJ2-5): GAGVSQSPRYKVAKRGQDVALRCDPISGHVSLFWYQQALGQGPEFLTYFQNEAQLDKSGLPSDRFFAERPEGSVSTLKIQRTQQEDSAVYLCASSLDSETQYFGPGTRLLVL.

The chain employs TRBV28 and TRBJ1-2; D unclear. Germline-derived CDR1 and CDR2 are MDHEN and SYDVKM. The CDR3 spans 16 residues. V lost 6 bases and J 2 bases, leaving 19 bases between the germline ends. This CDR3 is CASRQILGRSNYGYTF. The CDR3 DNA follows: TGTGCCAGCAGGCAAATTTTAGGGCGATCCAACTATGGCTACACCTTC.

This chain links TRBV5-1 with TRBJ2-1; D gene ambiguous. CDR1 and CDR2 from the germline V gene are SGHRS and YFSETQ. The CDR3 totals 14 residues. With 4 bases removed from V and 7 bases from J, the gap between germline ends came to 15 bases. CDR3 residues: CASSRRGGSNEQFF. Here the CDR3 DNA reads TGCGCCAGCAGCAGGCGAGGCGGCTCAAATGAGCAGTTCTTC.

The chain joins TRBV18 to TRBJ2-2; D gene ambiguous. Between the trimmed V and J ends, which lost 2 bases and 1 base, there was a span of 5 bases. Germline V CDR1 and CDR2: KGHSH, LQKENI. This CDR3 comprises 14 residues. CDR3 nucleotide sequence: TGTGCCAGCTCACCATTAGAGAACACCGGGGAGCTGTTTTTT. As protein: CASSPLENTGELFF.

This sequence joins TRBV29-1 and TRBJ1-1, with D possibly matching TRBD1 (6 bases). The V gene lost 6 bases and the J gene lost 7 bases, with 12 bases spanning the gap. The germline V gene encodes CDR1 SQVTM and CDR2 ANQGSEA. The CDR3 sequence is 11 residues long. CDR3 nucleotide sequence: TGCAGCGTCACAGAGGGGGGTGAAGCTTTCTTT. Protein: CSVTEGGEAFF. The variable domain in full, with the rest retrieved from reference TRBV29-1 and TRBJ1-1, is SAVISQKPSRDICQRGTSLTIQCQVDSQVTMMFWYRQQPGQSLTLIATANQGSEATYESGFVIDKFPISRPNLTFSTLTVSNMSPEDSSIYLCSVTEGGEAFFGQGTRLTVV.

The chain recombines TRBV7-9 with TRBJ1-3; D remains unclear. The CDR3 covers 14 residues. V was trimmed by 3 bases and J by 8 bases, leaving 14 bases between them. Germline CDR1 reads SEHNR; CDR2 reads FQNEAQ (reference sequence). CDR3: CASSFEDLGDTIYF. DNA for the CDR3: TGTGCCAGCAGCTTTGAGGATTTGGGCGACACCATATATTTT.